This T cell receptor beta chain was identified during a study of spatial heterogeneity in lung cancer (dated by TCRdb to about 2019). According to the study, the label for this sample's time point signals: sample taken at primary tumor resection. TCR sequencing used whole RNA extracted from tumor and nontumor lung tissue, or from cryopreserved PBMC samples, without cell sorting. The library was produced with 5' RACE. TCRdb shows the sequencer as NextSeq 500. TCRdb passed the public sequencing reads through fastp at Q25 and MiXCR, retaining productive beta sequences. Entries are consolidated by CDR3 protein sequence, retaining the most common genes and DNA. This sample lists around 11,000 distinct CDR3 sequences; approximately 25% were detected once. Of the sample, 30% to 40% falls within the top ten clones. The sequences come from PBMCs, collected at surgery. Every receptor here comes from a female donor with early-stage non-small cell lung cancer.

The V and J genes are TRBV6-1 and TRBJ2-7; 8 nucleotides match TRBD1. The ends lost 6 bases at V and 3 bases at J; junction bases unmatched: 7. Germline assignment: CDR1 MNHNS and CDR2 SASEGT. This CDR3 region has 14 residues. CDR3 region: CASRTTGVDYEQYF. The DNA for the CDR3 is TGTGCCAGCAGAACGACAGGGGTGGACTACGAGCAGTACTTC.